This T cell receptor beta chain was captured in a study of blood T cell repertoires in COVID-19. The CDR3 spans 12 residues. Germline V gene data show CDR1 as SGHRS and CDR2 as YFSETQ. Trimming removed 0 bases at V and 14 bases at J, with 14 bases between. Produced via immunoSEQ multiplex PCR; TCRdb's table is partial and in-frame only. The data contain approximately 110,000 clones, roughly 84% of them singletons. The TCR originated in a woman in her forties or fifties with acute or convalescent COVID-19. The chain links TRBV5-1 to TRBJ1-2; the D gene is possibly TRBD1 (5 bases). Sequencing was done on a sample of peripheral blood. The CDR3 nucleotides are TGCGCCAGCAGCTTGGCGGGCAGGGCAGGGACCTTC. This sequence encodes CASSLAGRAGTF.